The source of this T cell receptor (beta chain) is a study of vaccination and CD4 T cells after COVID-19. At the level of the study: Sampling after COVID took place at a median of around 91 days (range 35 to 161) following diagnosis.

V dropped 8 bases and J dropped 4; count of bases not matched to a gene: 6. There are 14 residues in the CDR3. Germline lookup yields CDR1 SEHNR and CDR2 FQNEAQ (reference sequence). TCRdb re-analysed the PCR reads in MiXCR, keeping a single row per CDR3 protein. The sample shows 25,000 or so distinct CDR3 sequences, around 49% of them seen only once. The gene calls are TRBV7-9 and TRBJ1-3, with TRBD1 identical over 9 bases. This specimen was CD4+ T cells from blood, taken before SARS-CoV-2 vaccination. The sequence derives from a human donor who had recovered from COVID-19. The CDR3 reads CASRNRGLGNTIYF. In DNA, the CDR3 is TGTGCCAGCCGTAACAGGGGGCTGGGAAACACCATATATTTT.